The clone carrying this T cell receptor (beta chain) was detected a few times. Its antigen is still unknown. The DNA is left out, because the CDR3 cannot be placed on it with certainty; the CDR3 is given as TCRdb lists it. The sample is drawn from a study of T-cell memory formation after mild COVID-19. General study findings and limits: Shrinking CD4+ clones resided mostly in CM and EM, and CD8+ ones in EMRA.

Per germline, CDR1 SEHNR and CDR2 FQNEAQ (reference sequence). The CDR3 length is 17 residues, termini included. A single record per CDR3 protein comes from TCRdb applying MiXCR to the 5' RACE reads. Of over 400,000 distinct CDR3 sequences listed, more than 20% are singletons. This rearrangement joins TRBV7-9 to TRBJ2-6; the table gives TRBD1 as D, unverified against the DNA. The sample was PBMCs or a T cell subset sorted from them (not recorded which). The origin of this receptor is an adult woman who had mild COVID-19 (a few samples of this study predate the infection). Cell type and time point are not known. This CDR3 reads CASSFWRGGSGANVLTF.